The sequence of this TCR beta chain was determined in a study of blood T cell repertoires in COVID-19. Study-level information: Researchers got acute and convalescent COVID-19 samples from the United States, Italy and Spain. T cells, B-cell-depleted T cells, or PBMCs provided the cDNA or gDNA that served as material.

Those who participated ranged in age from roughly 18 to 89 years and resided in about two dozen US areas. V lost 1 base to trimming and J lost 0 bases; unmatched junction nucleotides: 6. The CDR3 is 18 amino acids. Germline CDR1 reads SGHVS; CDR2 reads FQNEAQ. The authors' processing: Nucleated cell counts were estimated from reference gene primer amplification. Measured with immunoSEQ multiplex PCR; TCRdb has only the in-frame clones, and not every one. The V and J calls and clone size come from that table; D and trimming were worked out from the DNA. The data show some 250,000 clones, 90% to 95% seen once.

This sequence originates from a human donor in a cohort exposed to, infected with or recovered from COVID-19 (not recorded which). The donor label of this sample is uncertain. This chain connects TRBV7-8 to TRBJ2-3, with 11 bases fitting TRBD2. The specimen was PBMCs or T cells enriched from blood (not recorded which). The CDR3 bases are TGTGCCAGCAGCTTAGTAGCTAGCGGGGGGACGAGCACAGATACGCAGTATTTT. It specifies CASSLVASGGTSTDTQYF.